Below are 10 T cell receptor beta chains sequenced from a single sample in a study of blood T cells in healthy people across ages. The use of a sample-barcoded 5' primer and a J-beta primer mix characterized a second PCR of roughly 6 to 11 cycles. One entry per CDR3 protein results from TCRdb running MiXCR on the 5' RACE reads. In the table there are 700,000 or so distinct CDR3 sequences, 22% of which are singletons. Specimen: blood. These receptors all come from a man aged 65-85 years in good health.

The chain couples TRBV24-1 to TRBJ2-2; 9 bases line up with TRBD1. From germline, CDR1 is KGHDR and CDR2 SFDVKD. The CDR3 is 13 amino acids. With 10 bases clipped from V and 1 base from J, the junction kept 0 bases outside the gene matches. Written as DNA, the CDR3 is TGTGCCACGGGACAGGGGAACACCGGGGAGCTGTTTTTT. Its protein is CATGQGNTGELFF.

This clonotype was counted only a few times. The genes are TRBV20-1 and TRBJ1-2, with 7 bases identical to TRBD1. The J segment lost 5 bases and the V segment lost 6 bases, leaving 6 bases of the junction unmatched. The CDR3 covers 12 residues. In germline, CDR1 is DFQATT, CDR2 SNEGSKA (reference sequence). The chain's CDR3 is CSAGTALYGYTF. The CDR3 region has the DNA TGCAGTGCCGGGACAGCTTTGTATGGCTACACCTTC.

The gene calls are TRBV6-5 and TRBJ1-1; the match to TRBD1 covers 11 bases. Germline assignment: CDR1 MNHEY and CDR2 SVGAGI. V lost 2 bases to trimming and J lost 4 bases; unmatched junction nucleotides: 6. The CDR3 is 16 residues long. The chain's CDR3 is CASSYAGTGGSTEAFF. The CDR3, as DNA: TGTGCCAGCAGTTACGCCGGGACAGGGGGAAGCACTGAAGCTTTCTTT.

The chain employs TRBV12-3 or TRBV12-4 and TRBJ2-1, with TRBD2 matching 8 bases. The CDR3 has 16 amino acids. Trimming removed 5 bases from V and 7 bases from J; junction bases left unmatched: 13. In DNA, the CDR3 is TGTGCCAGCAGTAGTCCCGGGACTAGAGTATCGAATGAGCAGTTCTTC. It is translated as CASSSPGTRVSNEQFF.

The genes are TRBV10-3 and TRBJ2-7, with 12 bases identical to TRBD2. J gave up 0 bases and V 5 bases, and 2 bases lay outside the gene matches. CDR3 size: 15 residues. Germline lookup yields CDR1 ENHRY and CDR2 SYGVKD. CDR3 in DNA: TGTGCCATCAGTCCGACTAGCGGGAGCTCCTACGAGCAGTACGTC. Amino acids: CAISPTSGSSYEQYV.

V is TRBV10-3 and J is TRBJ2-5; a possible D gene is TRBD1 (5 bases). This CDR3 spans 12 amino acids. Germline-derived CDR1 and CDR2 are ENHRY and SYGVKD. V dropped 3 bases and J dropped 3 bases, with 5 bases sitting between them. CDR3 residues: CAISEGEETQYF. The CDR3 DNA reads as TGTGCCATCAGTGAAGGGGAAGAGACCCAGTACTTC.

The genes are TRBV29-1 and TRBJ2-1, with 9 bases lining up with TRBD2. The CDR3 sequence is 15 residues long. V gave up 5 bases and J gave up 9 bases; unmatched junction bases: 14. Germline CDR1 SQVTM, CDR2 ANQGSEA. The CDR3 region is CSVSSREGPHSEQFF. Here the CDR3 DNA reads TGCAGCGTTTCGTCGCGGGAGGGCCCTCATAGTGAGCAGTTCTTC.

This clonotype was seen a few times. This chain connects TRBV20-1 to TRBJ2-1, with TRBD2 matching 10 bases. V was clipped by 4 bases and J by 2 bases; unmatched bases: 2. The CDR3 totals 14 residues. Germline CDR1 DFQATT, CDR2 SNEGSKA (reference sequence). CDR3 in DNA: TGCAGTGCTACCGGGACTAGCGCCTACAATGAGCAGTTCTTC. As protein: CSATGTSAYNEQFF.

The sample holds a few counts of this clonotype. The gene calls are TRBV20-1 and TRBJ2-7; D is possibly TRBD2 (5 bases). Germline CDR1 is DFQATT and CDR2 is SNEGSKA (reference sequence). This CDR3 has 13 amino acids. Trimming removed 5 bases at V and 0 bases at J, with 11 bases between. The CDR3 sequence is CSAPAESSYEQYV. Here the CDR3 DNA reads TGCAGTGCTCCAGCGGAGAGCTCCTACGAGCAGTACGTC.

This clonotype was observed a handful of times. At one boundary the junction diverges from the germline segment, which might be a read error. The genes are TRBV5-1 and TRBJ2-5, with D uncertain. The CDR3 is 12 amino acids. CDR1 SGHRS and CDR2 YFSETQ come from the germline V gene. This chain's CDR3 is CANSWDRETQYF. The CDR3 bases are TGCGCCAACAGCTGGGATCGGGAGACCCAGTACTTC. The complete variable domain, with remaining parts taken from reference TRBV5-1 and TRBJ2-5, reads KAGVTQTPRYLIKTRGQQVTLSCSPISGHRSVSWYQQTPGQGLQFLFEYFSETQRNKGNFPGRFSGRQFSNSRSEMNVSTLELGDSALYLCANSWDRETQYFGPGTRLLVL.